This T cell receptor beta chain was sequenced in a study of T-cell memory formation after mild COVID-19. Study-wide context: Largely donor-specific TCR clusters were found.

Researchers used 5'RACE with constant-segment primers to make TCR alpha and TCR beta cDNA libraries that carry sample barcodes and UMIs. Each CDR3 protein gets one entry after TCRdb re-called the 5' RACE reads with MiXCR. The repertoire includes some 86,000 distinct CDR3 sequences, roughly 25% of them detected once, and around 45% sits in the top ten. Sequenced input: PBMCs or a T cell subset sorted from them (not recorded which). The receptor was isolated from a man aged 18 to 29 who had mild COVID-19 (a few samples of this study predate the infection). Cell type and time point are not known.

Here the CDR3 reads CASSATGYYGYTF. CDR3 in DNA: TGTGCCAGCAGCGCAACAGGTTACTATGGCTACACCTTC. The genes are TRBV6-4 and TRBJ1-2, with D possibly matching TRBD1 (5 bases). Germline assignment: CDR1 MRHNA and CDR2 SNTAGT. The CDR3 consists of 13 residues. Between the trimmed V and J ends, which lost 6 bases and 3 bases, there was a span of 11 bases.